This TCR beta chain was obtained from a study of Graves' ophthalmopathy and Graves' hyperthyroidism. Germline V gene data show CDR1 as KGHDR and CDR2 as SFDVKD. The ends were cut back, 9 bases at V and 0 bases at J, with 9 bases in the middle. The CDR3 contains 13 residues. This clonotype has a count of ten or more. The authors amplified TCR beta CDR3 regions, and they did so from RNA transcripts for repertoire sequencing. HTBI primers primed a first-round RT-PCR, and a second-round multiplex PCR followed. TCRdb called the multiplex PCR reads again in MiXCR, with one record for every CDR3 protein. The table records just over 400,000 distinct CDR3 sequences, under 25% of them present only once.

Specimen: peripheral blood. The chain joins TRBV24-1 to TRBJ2-3; D unresolved. The TCR originated in a woman between 18 and 29 years old with stable Graves' hyperthyroidism. The CDR3 here is CATSQESTDTQYF. The CDR3 DNA sequence: TGTGCCACCTCGCAGGAGAGCACAGATACGCAGTATTTT.